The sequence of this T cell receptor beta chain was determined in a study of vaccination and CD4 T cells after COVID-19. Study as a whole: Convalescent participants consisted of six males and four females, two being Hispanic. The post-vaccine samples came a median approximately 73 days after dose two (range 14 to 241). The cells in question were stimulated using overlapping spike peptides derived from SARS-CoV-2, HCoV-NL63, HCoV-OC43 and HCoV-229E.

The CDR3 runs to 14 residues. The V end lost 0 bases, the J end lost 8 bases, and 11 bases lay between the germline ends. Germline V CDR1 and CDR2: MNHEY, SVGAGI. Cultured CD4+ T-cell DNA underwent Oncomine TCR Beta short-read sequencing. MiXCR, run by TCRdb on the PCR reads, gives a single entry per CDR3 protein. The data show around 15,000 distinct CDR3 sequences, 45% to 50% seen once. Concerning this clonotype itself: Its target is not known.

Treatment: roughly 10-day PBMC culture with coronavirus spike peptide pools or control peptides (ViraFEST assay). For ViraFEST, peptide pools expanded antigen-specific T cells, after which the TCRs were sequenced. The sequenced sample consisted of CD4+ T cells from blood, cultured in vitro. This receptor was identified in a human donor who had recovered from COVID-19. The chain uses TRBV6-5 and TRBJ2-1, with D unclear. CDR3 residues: CASSYSGLEDEQFF. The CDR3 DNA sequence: TGTGCCAGCAGTTACTCGGGTCTAGAGGATGAGCAGTTCTTC.